This record looks at one TCR beta chain sequence and its context. These data are taken from a study of blood T cell repertoires in COVID-19. Overall study: There were acute and convalescent COVID-19 samples, and they came from the United States, Italy and Spain. PBMCs, B-cell-depleted T cells, or T cells provided the cDNA or gDNA that made up the material.

Original data processing: Nucleated cell number was recorded as an estimate derived from reference gene primer amplification. Repertoires were generated with immunoSEQ multiplex PCR, while TCRdb's copy carries only in-frame clones and drops some. That table furnishes V, J and clone size, whereas the DNA furnished D and trimming. The sample includes approximately 190,000 clones, around 84% of them seen just once. This clonotype was sampled from a man aged 25-40 years with active or convalescent COVID-19. Sequenced sample: peripheral blood.

CDR3 bases: TGTGCCAGCAGCCGGGGGGACAGGGAGCACACCGGGGAGCTGTTTTTT. As protein: CASSRGDREHTGELFF. This rearrangement joins TRBV5-6 to TRBJ2-2, with TRBD1 matching over 9 bases. The CDR3 is 16 amino acids. The ends lost 4 bases at V and 3 bases at J; junction bases unmatched: 7. Germline CDR1 and CDR2: SGHDT and YYEEEE. The full variable domain, rest sourced from reference TRBV5-6 and TRBJ2-2, is DAGVTQSPTHLIKTRGQQVTLRCSPKSGHDTVSWYQQALGQGPQFIFQYYEEEERQRGNFPDRFSGHQFPNYSSELNVNALLLGDSALYLCASSRGDREHTGELFFGEGSRLTVL.